This record looks at one T cell receptor (beta chain) sequence and its context. No antigen is known for it. An end of the junction does not agree with germline; a read error may underlie this. The germline CDR1 and CDR2 sequences are MGHDK and SYGVNS. The length of the CDR3 is 14 residues. This sample was taken from a study of cytomegalovirus exposure and HLA in healthy donors. It was healthy bone marrow donors who served as donors. General study results and limits: Later analysis placed DRB1 highest and HLA-C lowest in TCR association rates, which differed by HLA locus. Sequencing likely caused a cluster of highly shared sequence variants. In a later analysis, around 18,000 TCR beta sequences were associated with HLA alleles at 0.05 false discovery rate.

The PCR employed 60 Vbeta primers together with 13 Jbeta primers. TCRdb keeps only in-frame clones here, not all; method: immunoSEQ multiplex PCR. The sample includes approximately 110,000 clones, about 74% of them seen just once. The chain carries TRBV25-1 and TRBJ1-5; TRBD1 might be the D (6 bases). Specimen: PBMCs. The TCR was taken from a female donor in good health and CMV-seropositive. CDR3 sequence: CASREQGYNQPQHF. CDR3 DNA: TGTGCCAGCCGTGAACAGGGCTACAATCAGCCCCAGCATTTT.